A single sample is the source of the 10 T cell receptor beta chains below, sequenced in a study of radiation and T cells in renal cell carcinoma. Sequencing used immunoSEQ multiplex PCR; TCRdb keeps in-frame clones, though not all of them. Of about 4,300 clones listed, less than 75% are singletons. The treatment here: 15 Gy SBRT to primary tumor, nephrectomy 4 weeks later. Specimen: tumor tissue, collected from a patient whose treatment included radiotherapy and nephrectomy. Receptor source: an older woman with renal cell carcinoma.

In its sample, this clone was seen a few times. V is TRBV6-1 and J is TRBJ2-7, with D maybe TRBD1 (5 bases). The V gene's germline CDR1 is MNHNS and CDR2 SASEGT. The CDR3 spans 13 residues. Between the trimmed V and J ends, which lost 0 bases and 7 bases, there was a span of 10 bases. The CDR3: CASSEALQGEQYF. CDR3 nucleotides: TGTGCCAGCAGTGAAGCGCTTCAGGGAGAGCAGTACTTC.

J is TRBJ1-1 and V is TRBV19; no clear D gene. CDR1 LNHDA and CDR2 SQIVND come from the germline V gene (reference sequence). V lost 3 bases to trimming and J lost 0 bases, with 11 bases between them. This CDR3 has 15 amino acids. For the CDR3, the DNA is TGTGCCAGTAGTATTGCGGCAGGCCTGAACACTGAAGCTTTCTTT. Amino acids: CASSIAAGLNTEAFF. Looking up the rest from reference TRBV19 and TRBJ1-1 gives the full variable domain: DGGITQSPKYLFRKEGQNVTLSCEQNLNHDAMYWYRQDPGQGLRLIYYSQIVNDFQKGDIAEGYSVSREKKESFPLTVTSAQKNPTAFYLCASSIAAGLNTEAFFGQGTRLTVV.

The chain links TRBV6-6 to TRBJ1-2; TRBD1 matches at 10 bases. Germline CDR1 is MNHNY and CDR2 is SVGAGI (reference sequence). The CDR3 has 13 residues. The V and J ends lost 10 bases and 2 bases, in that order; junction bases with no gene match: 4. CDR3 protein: CATRGQGNYGYTF. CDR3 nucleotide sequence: TGTGCCACCCGGGGACAGGGGAACTATGGCTACACCTTC.

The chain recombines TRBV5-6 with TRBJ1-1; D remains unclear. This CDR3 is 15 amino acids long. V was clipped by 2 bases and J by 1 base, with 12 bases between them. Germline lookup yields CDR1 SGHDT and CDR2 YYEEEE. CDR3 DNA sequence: TGTGCCAGCAGCTTCTGGGTCAGCCCGAACACTGAAGCTTTCTTT. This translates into CASSFWVSPNTEAFF. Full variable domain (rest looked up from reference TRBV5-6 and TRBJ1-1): DAGVTQSPTHLIKTRGQQVTLRCSPKSGHDTVSWYQQALGQGPQFIFQYYEEEERQRGNFPDRFSGHQFPNYSSELNVNALLLGDSALYLCASSFWVSPNTEAFFGQGTRLTVV.

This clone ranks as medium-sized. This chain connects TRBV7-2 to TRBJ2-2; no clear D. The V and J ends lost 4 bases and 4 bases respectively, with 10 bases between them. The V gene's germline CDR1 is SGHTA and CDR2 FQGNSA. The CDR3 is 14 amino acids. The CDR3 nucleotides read TGTGCCAGCAGCTCCACCCCGTTCACCGGGGAGCTGTTTTTT. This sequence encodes CASSSTPFTGELFF.

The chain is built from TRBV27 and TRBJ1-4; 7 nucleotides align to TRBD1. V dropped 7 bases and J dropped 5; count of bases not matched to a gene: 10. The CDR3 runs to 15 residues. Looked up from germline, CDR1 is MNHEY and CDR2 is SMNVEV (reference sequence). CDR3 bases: TGTGCCAGCAACGTGCGGGCAGGGGGGAATGAAAAACTGTTTTTT. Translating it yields CASNVRAGGNEKLFF.

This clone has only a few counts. For the CDR3, the DNA is TGTGCCAGCAATCCCGGGGAGCTGTTTTTT. Translation gives CASNPGELFF. The chain couples TRBV28 to TRBJ2-2; D gene ambiguous. Between the trimmed V and J ends, which lost 7 bases and 6 bases, there was a span of 3 bases. Looked up from germline, CDR1 is MDHEN and CDR2 is SYDVKM. The CDR3 runs to 10 residues.

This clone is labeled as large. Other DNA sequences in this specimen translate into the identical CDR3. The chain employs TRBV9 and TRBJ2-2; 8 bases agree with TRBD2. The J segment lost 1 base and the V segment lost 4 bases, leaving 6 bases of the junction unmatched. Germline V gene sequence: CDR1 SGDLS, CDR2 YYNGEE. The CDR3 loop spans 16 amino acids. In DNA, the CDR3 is TGTGCCAGCAGCCCGAGGGCGGGGGGGAACACCGGGGAGCTGTTTTTT. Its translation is CASSPRAGGNTGELFF.

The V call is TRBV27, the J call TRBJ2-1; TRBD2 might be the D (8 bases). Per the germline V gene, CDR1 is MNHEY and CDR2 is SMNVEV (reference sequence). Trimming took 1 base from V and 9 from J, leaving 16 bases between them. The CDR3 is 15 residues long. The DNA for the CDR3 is TGTGCCAGCAGTTTATATGGACAGGCGGGGGGTGAGCAGTTCTTC. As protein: CASSLYGQAGGEQFF.

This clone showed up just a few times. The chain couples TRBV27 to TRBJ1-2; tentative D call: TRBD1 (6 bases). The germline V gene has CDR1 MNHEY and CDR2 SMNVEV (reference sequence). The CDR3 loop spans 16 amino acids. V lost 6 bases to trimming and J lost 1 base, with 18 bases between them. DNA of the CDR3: TGTGCCAGCAGCCGAAAGGGGGGCAGCTTTAACTATGGCTACACCTTC. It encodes CASSRKGGSFNYGYTF.